Below, 8 T cell receptor beta chains from the same sample are listed, as sequenced in a study of blood T cell repertoires in COVID-19. The repertoire was sequenced with immunoSEQ multiplex PCR; TCRdb's copy has only in-frame clones and lacks some. The data show about 220,000 clones, around 80% seen once. Sequencing was done on a sample of peripheral blood. These receptor sequences come from a human donor in a cohort sampled during active COVID-19.

This chain uses TRBV6-5 with TRBJ1-3; 7 bases align to TRBD1. V trimming: 11 bases; J trimming: 0 bases; junction bases outside the gene matches: 4. This CDR3 has 13 residues. Germline-derived CDR1 and CDR2 are MNHEY and SVGAGI. The CDR3 region has the DNA TGTGCCGCCCAGGGGGACTCTGGAAACACCATATATTTT. Its protein product is CAAQGDSGNTIYF.

The V and J genes are TRBV5-8 and TRBJ1-5; a weak D match, TRBD1 (5 bases). CDR1 SGHTS and CDR2 YDEGEE come from the germline V gene. V was shortened by 0 bases and J by 5 bases, with 12 bases between the two germline ends. The CDR3 extends over 15 amino acids. The CDR3 DNA sequence: TGTGCCAGCAGCTTGGACAGGATGGGGCATCAGCCCCAGCATTTT. It translates to CASSLDRMGHQPQHF. Drawing the rest from reference TRBV5-8 and TRBJ1-5, the complete variable domain is EAGVTQSPTHLIKTRGQQATLRCSPISGHTSVYWYQQALGLGLQFLLWYDEGEERNRGNFPPRFSGRQFPNYSSELNVNALELEDSALYLCASSLDRMGHQPQHFGDGTRLSIL.

This chain joins TRBV18 and TRBJ1-1, with D uncertain. This CDR3 spans 14 amino acids. Germline values: CDR1 KGHSH, CDR2 LQKENI. The V and J ends lost 1 base and 1 base respectively, with 7 bases between them. The CDR3 nucleotides are TGTGCCAGCTCACCACATCCAGGGAACACTGAAGCTTTCTTT. Encoded protein: CASSPHPGNTEAFF.

The chain uses TRBV7-7 and TRBJ2-2; TRBD1 aligns across 9 bases. Per germline, CDR1 SSHAT and CDR2 FNYEAQ (reference sequence). The CDR3 extends over 20 amino acids. Losses at the gene ends were 5 bases for V and 4 bases for J; bases not matched to a gene: 20. The CDR3 region is CASSPRAGTGMRVTTGELFF. In DNA form, the CDR3 reads TGTGCCAGCAGCCCACGCGCGGGGACAGGGATGAGGGTGACCACCGGGGAGCTGTTTTTT. The full variable domain, rest sourced from reference TRBV7-7 and TRBJ2-2, is GAGVSQSPRYKVTKRGQDVTLRCDPISSHATLYWYQQALGQGPEFLTYFNYEAQPDKSGLPSDRFSAERPEGSISTLTIQRTEQRDSAMYRCASSPRAGTGMRVTTGELFFGEGSRLTVL.

This clone appeared a single time. The rearrangement joins TRBV5-1 to TRBJ1-6; no firm D call. V gave up 0 bases and J gave up 5 bases, with 6 bases separating them. CDR3 size: 14 residues. Germline V CDR1 and CDR2: SGHRS, YFSETQ. CDR3 DNA: TGCGCCAGCAGCTTGGTTACAGATAATTCACCCCTCCACTTT. Protein sequence: CASSLVTDNSPLHF.

The V gene is TRBV28, the J gene TRBJ2-2, with 7 bases aligning to TRBD1. The V gene end was trimmed by 4 bases and the J gene end by 6 bases; junction bases not matched to a gene: 8. Per germline, CDR1 MDHEN and CDR2 SYDVKM. CDR3 length equals 15 residues. CDR3 DNA: TGTGCCAGCAGTTCCGACAGGGTTGGACCCGGGGAGCTGTTTTTT. It is translated as CASSSDRVGPGELFF.

The chain carries TRBV28 and TRBJ2-7, with D possibly being TRBD2 (6 bases). Trimming took off 7 bases at V and 6 bases at J, with 22 bases between the two ends. The CDR3 contains 15 residues. Germline V gives CDR1 MDHEN, CDR2 SYDVKM. CDR3 DNA sequence: TGTGCCAGCAAGCGATCTGGAGGGCCCCCCTTCGAGCAGTACTTC. This gives the protein CASKRSGGPPFEQYF.

The chain employs TRBV13 and TRBJ2-5; D perhaps matches TRBD2 (5 bases). Per the germline V gene, CDR1 is PRHDT and CDR2 is FYEKMQ (reference sequence). Trimming took 5 bases from V and 2 from J, leaving 12 bases between them. The CDR3 covers 14 residues. The CDR3 DNA sequence: TGTGCCAGCAGCCCTAGCACGGAACAAGAGACCCAGTACTTC. Protein: CASSPSTEQETQYF.